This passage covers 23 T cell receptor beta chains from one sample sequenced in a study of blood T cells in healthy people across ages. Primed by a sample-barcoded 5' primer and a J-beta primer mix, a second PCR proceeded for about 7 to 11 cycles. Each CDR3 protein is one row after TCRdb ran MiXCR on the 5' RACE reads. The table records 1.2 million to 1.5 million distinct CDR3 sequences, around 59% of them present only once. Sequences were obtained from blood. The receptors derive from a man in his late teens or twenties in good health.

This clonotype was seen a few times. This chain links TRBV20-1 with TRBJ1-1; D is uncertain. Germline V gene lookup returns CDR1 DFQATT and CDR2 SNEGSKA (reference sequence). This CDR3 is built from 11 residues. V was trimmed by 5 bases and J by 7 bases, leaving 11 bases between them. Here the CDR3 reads CSAWPALEAFF. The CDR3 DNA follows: TGCAGTGCTTGGCCTGCACTTGAAGCTTTCTTT.

CDR3 in DNA: TGCGCCAGCAGCCCGGGACAGGGGCGATCTGGCTACACCTTC. This translates into CASSPGQGRSGYTF. The chain has TRBV10-1 and TRBJ1-2, with 10 bases matching TRBD1. This CDR3 has 14 amino acids. Germline V gene sequence: CDR1 WNHNN, CDR2 SYGVQD (reference sequence). After removal of 6 bases from V and 7 bases from J, the junction contained 8 bases not matched to a gene.

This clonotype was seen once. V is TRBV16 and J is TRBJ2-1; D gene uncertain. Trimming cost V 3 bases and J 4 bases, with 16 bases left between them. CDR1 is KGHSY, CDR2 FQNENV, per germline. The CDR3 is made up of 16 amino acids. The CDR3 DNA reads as TGTGCCAGCAGCCACTGGACCCGAATGGGGTACAATGAGCAGTTCTTC. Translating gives CASSHWTRMGYNEQFF.

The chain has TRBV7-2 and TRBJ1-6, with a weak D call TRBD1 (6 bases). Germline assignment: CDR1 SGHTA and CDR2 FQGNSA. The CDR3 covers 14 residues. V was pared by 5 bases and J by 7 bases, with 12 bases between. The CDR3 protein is CASSNRASNSPLHF. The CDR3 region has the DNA TGTGCCAGCAGCAACAGGGCGAGCAATTCACCCCTCCACTTT.

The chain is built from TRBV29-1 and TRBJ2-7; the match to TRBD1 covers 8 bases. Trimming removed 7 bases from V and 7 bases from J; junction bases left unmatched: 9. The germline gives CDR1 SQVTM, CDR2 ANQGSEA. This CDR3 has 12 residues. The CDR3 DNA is TGCAGCGGCCAAGACAGGGGTGGGGAGCAGTACTTC. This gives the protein CSGQDRGGEQYF.

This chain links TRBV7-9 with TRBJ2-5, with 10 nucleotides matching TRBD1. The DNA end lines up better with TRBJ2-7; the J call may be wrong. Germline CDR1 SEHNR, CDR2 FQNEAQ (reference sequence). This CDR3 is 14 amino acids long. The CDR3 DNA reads TGTGCCAGCAGCGACAGACAGGGGGCTCTCGAGCAGTACTTC. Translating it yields CASSDRQGALEQYF.

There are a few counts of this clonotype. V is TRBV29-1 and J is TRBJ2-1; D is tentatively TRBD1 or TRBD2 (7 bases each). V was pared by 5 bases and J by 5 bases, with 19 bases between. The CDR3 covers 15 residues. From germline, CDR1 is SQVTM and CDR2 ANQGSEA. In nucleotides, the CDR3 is TGCAGCGTTTGCCTTTGGGAGGGGGCCCACAATGAGCAGTTCTTC. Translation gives CSVCLWEGAHNEQFF.

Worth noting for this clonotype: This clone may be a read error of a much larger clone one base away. The CDR3 region is CASSLLAGGHEQYF. The CDR3 bases are TGCGCCAGCAGTCTCCTAGCGGGAGGCCACGAGCAGTACTTC. The J gene is TRBJ2-5, the V gene TRBV4-1; TRBD2 matches at 11 bases. The J call is uncertain, as TRBJ2-7 better fits the DNA end. CDR1 MGHRA and CDR2 YSYEKL come from the germline V gene. The CDR3 sequence is 14 residues long.

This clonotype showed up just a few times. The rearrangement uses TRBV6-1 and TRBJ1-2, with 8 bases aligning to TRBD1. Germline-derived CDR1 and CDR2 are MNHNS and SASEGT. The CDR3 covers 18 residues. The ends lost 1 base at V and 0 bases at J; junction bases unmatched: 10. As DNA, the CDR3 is TGTGCCAGCAGTGAAGATCGGACAGGGTCTGGAGCTAACTATGGCTACACCTTC. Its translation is CASSEDRTGSGANYGYTF.

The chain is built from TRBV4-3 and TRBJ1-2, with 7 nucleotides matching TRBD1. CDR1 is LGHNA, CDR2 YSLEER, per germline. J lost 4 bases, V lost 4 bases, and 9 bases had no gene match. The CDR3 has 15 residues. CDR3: CASSRDRTGVYGYTF. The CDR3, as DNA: TGCGCCAGCAGCCGAGATCGGACAGGAGTCTATGGCTACACCTTC.

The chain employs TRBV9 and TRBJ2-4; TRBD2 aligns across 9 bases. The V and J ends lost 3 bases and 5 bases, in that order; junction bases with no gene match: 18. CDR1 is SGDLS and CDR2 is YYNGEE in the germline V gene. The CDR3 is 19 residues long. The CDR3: CASSAGGRVPSLAENIQYF. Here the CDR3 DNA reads TGTGCCAGCAGCGCCGGCGGGAGGGTCCCTAGCTTAGCGGAAAACATTCAGTACTTC.

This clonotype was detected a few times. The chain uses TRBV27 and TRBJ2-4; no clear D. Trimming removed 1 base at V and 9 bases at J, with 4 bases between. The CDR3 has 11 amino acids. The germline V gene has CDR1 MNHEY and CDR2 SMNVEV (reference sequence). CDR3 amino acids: CASSLYGIQYF. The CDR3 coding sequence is TGTGCCAGCAGTTTATATGGCATTCAGTACTTC.

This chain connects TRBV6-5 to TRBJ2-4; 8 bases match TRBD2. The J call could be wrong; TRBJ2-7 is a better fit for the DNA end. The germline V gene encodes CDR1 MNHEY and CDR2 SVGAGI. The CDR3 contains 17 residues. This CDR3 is CASSYAAGGFLTPEQYF. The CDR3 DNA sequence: TGTGCCAGCAGTTACGCGGCGGGAGGATTCCTCACCCCCGAGCAGTACTTC.

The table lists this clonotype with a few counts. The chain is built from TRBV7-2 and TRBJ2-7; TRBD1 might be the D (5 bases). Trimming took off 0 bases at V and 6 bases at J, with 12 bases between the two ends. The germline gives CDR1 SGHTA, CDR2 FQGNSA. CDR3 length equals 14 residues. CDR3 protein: CASSLAPTVAEQYF. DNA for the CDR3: TGTGCCAGCAGCTTAGCCCCGACAGTTGCCGAGCAGTACTTC.

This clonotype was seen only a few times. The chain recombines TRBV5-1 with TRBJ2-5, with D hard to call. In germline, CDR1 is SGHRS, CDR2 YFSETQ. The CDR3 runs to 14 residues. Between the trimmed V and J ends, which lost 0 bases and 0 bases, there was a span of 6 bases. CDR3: CASSLVLNQETQYF. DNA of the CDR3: TGCGCCAGCAGCTTGGTTTTAAACCAAGAGACCCAGTACTTC.

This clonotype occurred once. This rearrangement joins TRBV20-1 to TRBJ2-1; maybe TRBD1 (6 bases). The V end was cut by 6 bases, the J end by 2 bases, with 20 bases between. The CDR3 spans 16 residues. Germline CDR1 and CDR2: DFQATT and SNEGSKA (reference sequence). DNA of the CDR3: TGCAGTGCCGTGAGTCGTTTCGGGACACCCTACAATGAGCAGTTCTTC. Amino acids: CSAVSRFGTPYNEQFF.

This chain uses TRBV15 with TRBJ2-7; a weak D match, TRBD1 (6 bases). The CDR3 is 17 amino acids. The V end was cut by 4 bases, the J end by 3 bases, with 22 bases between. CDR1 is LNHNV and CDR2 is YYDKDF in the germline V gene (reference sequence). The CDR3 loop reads CATSTRDILNVGYEQYF. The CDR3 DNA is TGTGCCACCAGCACTAGGGACATCTTGAATGTGGGCTACGAGCAGTACTTC.

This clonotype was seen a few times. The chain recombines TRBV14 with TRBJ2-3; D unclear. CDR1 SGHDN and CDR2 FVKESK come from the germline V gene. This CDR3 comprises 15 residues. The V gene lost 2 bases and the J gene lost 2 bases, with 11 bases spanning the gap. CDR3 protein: CASSQRLPTTDTQYF. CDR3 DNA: TGTGCCAGCAGCCAACGTCTACCAACCACAGATACGCAGTATTTT.

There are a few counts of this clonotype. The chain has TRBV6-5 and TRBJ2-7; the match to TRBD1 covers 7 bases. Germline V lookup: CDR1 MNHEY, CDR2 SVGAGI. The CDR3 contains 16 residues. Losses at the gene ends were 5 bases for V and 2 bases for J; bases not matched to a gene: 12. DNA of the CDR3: TGTGCCAGCAGTACCCCCGGGACAGCAACCGCCTACGAGCAGTACTTC. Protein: CASSTPGTATAYEQYF.

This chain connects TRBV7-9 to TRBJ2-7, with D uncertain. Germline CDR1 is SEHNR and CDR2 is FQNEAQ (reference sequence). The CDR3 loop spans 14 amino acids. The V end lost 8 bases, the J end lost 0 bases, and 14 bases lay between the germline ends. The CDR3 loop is CASRPRANSYEQYF. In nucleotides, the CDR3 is TGTGCCAGCCGCCCTCGGGCCAACTCCTACGAGCAGTACTTC.

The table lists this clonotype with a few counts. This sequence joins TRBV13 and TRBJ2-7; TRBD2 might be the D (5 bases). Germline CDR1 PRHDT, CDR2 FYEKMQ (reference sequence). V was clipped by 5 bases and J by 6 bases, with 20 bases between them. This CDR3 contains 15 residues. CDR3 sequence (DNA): TGTGCCAGCAGCCCCGGGCCACTAGATCGATTCGAGCAGTACTTC. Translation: CASSPGPLDRFEQYF. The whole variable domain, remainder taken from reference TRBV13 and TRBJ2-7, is AAGVIQSPRHLIKEKRETATLKCYPIPRHDTVYWYQQGPGQDPQFLISFYEKMQSDKGSIPDRFSAQQFSDYHSELNMSSLELGDSALYFCASSPGPLDRFEQYFGPGTRLTVT.

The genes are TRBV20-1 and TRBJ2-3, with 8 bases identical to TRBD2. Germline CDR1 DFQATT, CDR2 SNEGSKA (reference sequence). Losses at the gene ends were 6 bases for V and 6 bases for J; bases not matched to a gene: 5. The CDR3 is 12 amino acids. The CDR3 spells CSAGTSGDTQYF. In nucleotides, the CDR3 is TGCAGTGCCGGGACTAGTGGGGATACGCAGTATTTT.

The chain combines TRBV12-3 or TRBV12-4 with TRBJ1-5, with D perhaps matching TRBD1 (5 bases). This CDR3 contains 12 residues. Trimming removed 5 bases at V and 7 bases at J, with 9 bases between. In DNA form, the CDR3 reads TGTGCCAGCAGTCCTGGACAACAGCCCCAGCATTTT. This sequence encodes CASSPGQQPQHF.